These 8 T cell receptor beta chains were sequenced from one sample in a study of blood T cells in healthy people across ages. Then a second PCR, running roughly 7 to 11 cycles, was carried out with a sample-barcoded 5' primer and a J-beta primer mix. TCRdb re-analysed the 5' RACE reads in MiXCR, keeping a single row per CDR3 protein. The table lists 600,000 to 1,000,000 distinct CDR3 sequences, roughly 64% of them singletons. The sequenced sample consisted of blood. All receptors come from a man younger than 45 in good health.

The J gene is TRBJ1-2, the V gene TRBV11-2; D gene ambiguous. The CDR3 contains 14 residues. Between the trimmed V and J ends, which lost 3 bases and 4 bases, there was a span of 12 bases. Germline loops: CDR1 SGHAT, CDR2 FQNNGV. The CDR3 reads CASSFSGGFYGYTF. DNA for the CDR3: TGTGCCAGCAGCTTTTCAGGTGGATTCTATGGCTACACCTTC.

CDR3 amino acids: CSAQDRKEWDWYDEQFF. The CDR3 nucleotides read TGCAGTGCTCAAGACAGGAAAGAGTGGGACTGGTACGATGAGCAGTTCTTC. This sequence joins TRBV20-1 and TRBJ2-1; D possibly uses TRBD1 or TRBD2 (6 bases each). Per the germline V gene, CDR1 is DFQATT and CDR2 is SNEGSKA (reference sequence). This CDR3 is built from 17 residues. Between the trimmed V and J ends, which lost 5 bases and 8 bases, there was a span of 28 bases.

At least ten counts were recorded for this clonotype. The chain links TRBV18 to TRBJ2-4, with a tentative D call TRBD1 (6 bases). The CDR3 is made up of 11 amino acids. The germline V gene encodes CDR1 KGHSH and CDR2 LQKENI. With 4 bases removed from V and 12 bases from J, the gap between germline ends came to 10 bases. The CDR3 protein is CASSLRDNQYF. As DNA, the CDR3 is TGTGCCAGCTCACTAAGGGACAATCAGTACTTC. Full variable domain (outside the CDR3, taken from reference TRBV18 and TRBJ2-4): NAGVMQNPRHLVRRRGQEARLRCSPMKGHSHVYWYRQLPEEGLKFMVYLQKENIIDESGMPKERFSAEFPKEGPSILRIQQVVRGDSAAYFCASSLRDNQYFGAGTRLSVL.

J is TRBJ2-3 and V is TRBV12-3 or TRBV12-4; 7 bases align to TRBD1. J lost 3 bases, V lost 2 bases, and 5 bases had no gene match. This CDR3 contains 15 residues. CDR3 sequence reads: CASSLWGQRTDTQYF. The CDR3 bases are TGTGCCAGCAGTTTATGGGGACAGAGAACAGATACGCAGTATTTT.

This rearrangement joins TRBV29-1 to TRBJ2-4; D may be TRBD1 (5 bases). The J call could be wrong; TRBJ2-7 is a better fit for the DNA end. Germline V gene data show CDR1 as SQVTM and CDR2 as ANQGSEA. The CDR3 is 12 residues long. CDR3 DNA: TGCAGCGTTAAGGCTACTGGGGCCGAGCAGTACTTC. Translated, it gives CSVKATGAEQYF.

The rearrangement joins TRBV7-2 to TRBJ2-5; no definite D call. V gave up 5 bases and J gave up 7 bases, with 8 bases separating them. The CDR3 covers 11 residues. Germline CDR1 is SGHTA and CDR2 is FQGNSA. The CDR3 DNA reads TGTGCCAGCAGCCCATGGCGGACCCAGTACTTC. Amino acids: CASSPWRTQYF.

This rearrangement joins TRBV29-1 to TRBJ2-5; maybe TRBD2 (6 bases). The CDR3 loop spans 15 amino acids. With 3 bases removed from V and 1 base from J, the gap between germline ends came to 15 bases. CDR1 and CDR2 (germline): SQVTM, ANQGSEA. The CDR3 loop is CSVDSIAAVQETQYF. The DNA for the CDR3 is TGCAGCGTTGATAGTATAGCGGCGGTCCAAGAGACCCAGTACTTC.

This chain joins TRBV11-2 and TRBJ2-1, with TRBD2 matching 12 bases. V was pared by 6 bases and J by 9 bases, with 12 bases of the junction left unmatched. This CDR3 spans 16 amino acids. Germline V gene lookup returns CDR1 SGHAT and CDR2 FQNNGV. CDR3 DNA: TGTGCCAGCAGTAGACTAGCGGGGGCCGGCTCTACTGAGCAGTTCTTC. It translates to CASSRLAGAGSTEQFF.